These 20 T cell receptor beta chains originate from one sample sequenced in a study of blood T cells in healthy people across ages. The second PCR ran about 6 to 12 cycles with a sample-barcoded 5' primer and J-beta primers. TCRdb re-analysed the 5' RACE reads in MiXCR, keeping a single row per CDR3 protein. The table has hundreds of thousands of distinct CDR3 sequences, approximately 49% seen once; the top ten hold around a third. Sequencing was carried out using blood. The receptor set was obtained from a woman aged 55-70 years in good health.

This chain connects TRBV28 to TRBJ2-1; the match to TRBD2 covers 8 bases. From germline, CDR1 is MDHEN and CDR2 SYDVKM. This CDR3 has 16 amino acids. Losses at the gene ends were 5 bases for V and 8 bases for J; bases not matched to a gene: 14. This CDR3 reads CASSLLTGSGIYEQFF. The CDR3 DNA is TGTGCCAGCAGTCTCCTCACGGGTAGCGGGATCTATGAGCAGTTCTTC.

This clonotype has a count of ten or more. One junction end disagrees with the germline gene, perhaps due to a read error. The chain has TRBV20-1 and TRBJ2-1, with 9 bases identical to TRBD2. This CDR3 comprises 19 residues. The germline gives CDR1 DFQATT, CDR2 SNEGSKA (reference sequence). The CDR3, as DNA: TGCAGTGCTCGAGAGACTAGCGGTATGCCCCCGCGAACATACAATGAGCAGTTCTTC. Protein: CSARETSGMPPRTYNEQFF.

The chain links TRBV7-2 to TRBJ2-3, with D unclear. Germline V gives CDR1 SGHTA, CDR2 FQGNSA. The CDR3 consists of 13 residues. The V end was cut by 1 base, the J end by 6 bases, with 8 bases between. CDR3 DNA: TGTGCCAGCAGCTTAGTCGGTATGGATACGCAGTATTTT. It translates to CASSLVGMDTQYF.

This chain connects TRBV24-1 to TRBJ2-7; the match to TRBD1 covers 7 bases. With 4 bases clipped from V and 6 bases from J, the junction kept 8 bases outside the gene matches. The CDR3 loop spans 14 amino acids. CDR1 and CDR2 (germline): KGHDR, SFDVKD. DNA for the CDR3: TGTGCCACCAGTGACTCGCTACAGGGGTCCGAGCAGTACTTC. This translates into CATSDSLQGSEQYF.

The table lists this clonotype with many counts. The gene calls are TRBV7-3 and TRBJ2-3; D is ambiguous. V was cut by 4 bases and J by 7 bases, with 15 bases left in between. The length of the CDR3 is 14 residues. Germline loops: CDR1 SGHTA, CDR2 FQGTGA. CDR3 sequence: CASSSSAVPYTQYF. CDR3 DNA sequence: TGTGCCAGCAGCTCCTCTGCGGTACCGTATACGCAGTATTTT.

This sequence joins TRBV15 and TRBJ2-7, with 8 bases matching TRBD1. The V segment lost 1 base and the J segment 0 bases; nucleotides outside the gene matches: 2. The germline V gene has CDR1 LNHNV and CDR2 YYDKDF (reference sequence). CDR3 length: 15 amino acids. This CDR3 is CATSRGQGLSYEQYF. The CDR3 DNA reads as TGTGCCACCAGCAGAGGACAGGGGCTCTCCTACGAGCAGTACTTC.

The J gene is TRBJ2-7, the V gene TRBV7-9, with TRBD2 matching over 11 bases. Trimming at V came to 6 bases and at J to 5 bases, leaving 9 bases not matched to a gene. Germline-derived CDR1 and CDR2 are SEHNR and FQNEAQ (reference sequence). This CDR3 has 15 amino acids. The CDR3 sequence is CASRNSASGRNEQYF. The CDR3 DNA is TGTGCCAGCAGGAATTCAGCTAGCGGGAGGAACGAGCAGTACTTC.

The chain uses TRBV12-3 or TRBV12-4 and TRBJ2-1; maybe TRBD1 (5 bases). V dropped 7 bases and J dropped 9 bases, with 16 bases sitting between them. This CDR3 contains 13 residues. This CDR3 is CASTTDGQGEQFF. DNA for the CDR3: TGTGCCAGCACCACCGACGGCCAGGGTGAGCAGTTCTTC.

The gene calls are TRBV3-1 and TRBJ2-7; no definite D call. Between the trimmed V and J ends, which lost 1 base and 10 bases, there was a span of 8 bases. CDR3 length equals 11 residues. Per germline, CDR1 LGHDT and CDR2 YNNKEL (reference sequence). CDR3 DNA: TGTGCCAGCAGCCAAGGAGAGGCCCAGTACTTC. Its translation: CASSQGEAQYF.

Only one count was recorded for this clonotype. This chain connects TRBV2 to TRBJ2-3; 7 nucleotides align to TRBD1. Germline V lookup: CDR1 SNHLY, CDR2 FYNNEI. V lost 6 bases, J lost 5 bases, and 14 bases stayed unmatched. The CDR3 has 16 amino acids. CDR3 coding DNA: TGTGCCAGCAGAGAACGATGGACAGGTGCCGGAGATACGCAGTATTTT. Translated: CASRERWTGAGDTQYF.

V and J are TRBV20-1 and TRBJ1-2, with D perhaps matching TRBD1 (5 bases). With 3 bases removed from V and 5 bases from J, the gap between germline ends came to 16 bases. Germline V gene data show CDR1 as DFQATT and CDR2 as SNEGSKA (reference sequence). This CDR3 comprises 14 residues. The DNA for the CDR3 is TGCAGTGCTAGTTTAGGGGAATTCACGTATGGCTACACCTTC. Translation gives CSASLGEFTYGYTF.

This clonotype came up many times. The chain combines TRBV6-1 with TRBJ2-7; maybe TRBD1 (5 bases). V was cut by 7 bases and J by 2 bases, with 15 bases left in between. The CDR3 extends over 14 amino acids. Germline CDR1 and CDR2: MNHNS and SASEGT. CDR3 loop: CASTYTDSTYEQYF. CDR3 DNA: TGTGCCAGCACTTATACTGACAGTACCTACGAGCAGTACTTC.

The chain has TRBV5-1 and TRBJ1-6; 7 bases match TRBD1. The CDR3 runs to 16 residues. The germline V gene encodes CDR1 SGHRS and CDR2 YFSETQ. V dropped 0 bases and J dropped 6; count of bases not matched to a gene: 6. The DNA of the CDR3 is TGCGCCAGCAGCTTGGATGGACAGGCCGCTAATTCACCCCTCCACTTT. The encoded protein is CASSLDGQAANSPLHF.

The V gene is TRBV28, the J gene TRBJ2-5; weak D call: TRBD1 (6 bases). The CDR3 is made up of 11 amino acids. The germline CDR1 and CDR2 sequences are MDHEN and SYDVKM. Trimming took 6 bases from V and 11 from J, leaving 13 bases between them. CDR3 residues: CASSDDRRQYF. The CDR3 DNA follows: TGTGCCAGCAGCGATGACAGGAGGCAGTACTTC.

This clonotype appeared a single time. The V gene is TRBV28, the J gene TRBJ1-2, with TRBD1 identical over 7 bases. J was trimmed by 8 bases and V by 5 bases; bases with no gene match: 14. Germline loops: CDR1 MDHEN, CDR2 SYDVKM. The CDR3 is made up of 15 amino acids. CDR3 bases: TGTGCCAGCAGTCTTAACCCCCAGGGGGAGGGAGGCTACACCTTC. This encodes CASSLNPQGEGGYTF.

This chain joins TRBV7-2 and TRBJ1-2; D is uncertain. The CDR3 loop spans 15 amino acids. The V end lost 0 bases, the J end lost 5 bases, and 13 bases lay between the germline ends. CDR1 and CDR2 from the germline V gene are SGHTA and FQGNSA. CDR3 sequence: CASSLAQSGEYGYTF. The CDR3 bases are TGTGCCAGCAGCTTAGCGCAGTCCGGAGAGTATGGCTACACCTTC.

The chain joins TRBV5-1 to TRBJ2-7; tentatively, D is TRBD1 or TRBD2 (5 bases each). The CDR3 sequence is 14 residues long. Germline CDR1 and CDR2: SGHRS and YFSETQ. The ends were cut back, 0 bases at V and 3 bases at J, with 10 bases in the middle. The CDR3 spells CASSLVGTNYEQYF. In DNA, the CDR3 is TGCGCCAGCAGCTTGGTCGGGACGAACTACGAGCAGTACTTC.

This clonotype came up a few times. The chain is built from TRBV7-2 and TRBJ2-5, with D perhaps matching TRBD1 or TRBD2 (6 bases each). The germline V gene has CDR1 SGHTA and CDR2 FQGNSA. This CDR3 region has 13 residues. The V gene lost 2 bases and the J gene lost 5 bases, with 9 bases spanning the gap. The DNA for the CDR3 is TGTGCCAGCAGCTTATGGAGGGGGGAGACCCAGTACTTC. This translates into CASSLWRGETQYF.

V is TRBV20-1 and J is TRBJ2-7; TRBD1 agrees at 7 bases. The CDR3 extends over 14 amino acids. V lost 1 base to trimming and J lost 4 bases; unmatched junction nucleotides: 7. Germline loops: CDR1 DFQATT, CDR2 SNEGSKA (reference sequence). CDR3 region: CSARGGQKMYEQYF. The CDR3 DNA reads TGCAGTGCTAGAGGGGGACAGAAAATGTACGAGCAGTACTTC.

The V call is TRBV5-1, the J call TRBJ2-5; no clear D gene. The CDR3 is made up of 14 amino acids. Germline CDR1 SGHRS, CDR2 YFSETQ. V was trimmed by 2 bases and J by 1 base, leaving 9 bases between them. CDR3 bases: TGCGCCAGCAGCTTAGTCCCAAGCCAAGAGACCCAGTACTTC. It specifies CASSLVPSQETQYF. Full variable domain (outside the CDR3, taken from reference TRBV5-1 and TRBJ2-5): KAGVTQTPRYLIKTRGQQVTLSCSPISGHRSVSWYQQTPGQGLQFLFEYFSETQRNKGNFPGRFSGRQFSNSRSEMNVSTLELGDSALYLCASSLVPSQETQYFGPGTRLLVL.